The 21 T cell receptor beta chains below come from one sample, sequenced in a study of T cells after yellow fever vaccination. TCRdb called the 5' RACE reads again in MiXCR, with one record for every CDR3 protein. The repertoire includes 200,000 to 300,000 distinct CDR3 sequences, 13% of them detected once, and about 0.51% sits in the top ten. Sample: CD4+ T cells sorted from PBMCs, taken 45 days after the yellow fever booster vaccination. Every receptor here comes from a man under 40 who received the YFV17D yellow fever vaccine.

There are a few counts of this clonotype. The chain carries TRBV7-2 and TRBJ1-4, with a tentative D call TRBD1 (6 bases). Germline V lookup: CDR1 SGHTA, CDR2 FQGNSA. CDR3 length: 12 amino acids. Trimming removed 5 bases from V and 6 bases from J, with 7 bases in between. The DNA of the CDR3 is TGTGCCAGCAGCGCAGGGGATGAAAAACTGTTTTTT. This encodes CASSAGDEKLFF.

This chain joins TRBV20-1 and TRBJ2-3, with D perhaps TRBD2 (5 bases). The CDR3 runs 13 residues. Deletions cut 6 bases from V and 2 bases from J, with 12 bases between. Germline CDR1 DFQATT, CDR2 SNEGSKA (reference sequence). CDR3 region: CSASPGYTDTQYF. For the CDR3, the DNA is TGCAGTGCCAGTCCGGGATACACAGATACGCAGTATTTT.

The gene calls are TRBV18 and TRBJ2-5; a possible D gene is TRBD2 (6 bases). The V end was cut by 0 bases, the J end by 1 base, with 9 bases between. The CDR3 length is 15 residues. Germline values: CDR1 KGHSH, CDR2 LQKENI. The CDR3 loop reads CASSPPLASQETQYF. The CDR3 nucleotides read TGTGCCAGCTCACCACCCCTAGCGTCCCAAGAGACCCAGTACTTC.

V gene TRBV15 combines with J gene TRBJ2-5; D perhaps matches TRBD2 (5 bases). Trimming shortened V by 2 bases and J by 1 base, and 17 bases separated the two germline ends. CDR3 length: 17 amino acids. Germline values: CDR1 LNHNV, CDR2 YYDKDF (reference sequence). The CDR3 spells CATSRPPQKRPQETQYF. The CDR3, as DNA: TGTGCCACCAGCAGACCCCCCCAGAAGCGGCCCCAAGAGACCCAGTACTTC. The entire variable domain, with the rest obtained from reference TRBV15 and TRBJ2-5, is as follows: DAMVIQNPRYQVTQFGKPVTLSCSQTLNHNVMYWYQQKSSQAPKLLFHYYDKDFNNEADTPDNFQSRRPNTSFCFLDIRSPGLGDTAMYLCATSRPPQKRPQETQYFGPGTRLLVL.

The chain recombines TRBV6-5 with TRBJ2-5; maybe TRBD1 (5 bases). V lost 0 bases, J lost 2 bases, and 13 bases lay in between. The length of the CDR3 is 16 residues. The V gene's germline CDR1 is MNHEY and CDR2 SVGAGI. The CDR3 loop reads CASSYSKRGGQETQYF. The CDR3 DNA sequence: TGTGCCAGCAGTTACTCGAAAAGGGGCGGACAAGAGACCCAGTACTTC.

This clonotype was seen a handful of times. The V and J genes are TRBV12-3 or TRBV12-4 and TRBJ1-1; 8 nucleotides match TRBD1. This CDR3 has 16 residues. Trimming at V came to 6 bases and at J to 5 bases, leaving 14 bases not matched to a gene. CDR3 DNA: TGTGCCAGCAGATTGGGTGCCCGGACAGGGCTTACTGAAGCTTTCTTT. Translated: CASRLGARTGLTEAFF.

This clonotype was recorded a few times. This sequence joins TRBV7-2 and TRBJ2-7, with TRBD2 matching 12 bases. This CDR3 is 15 amino acids long. Germline V gene lookup returns CDR1 SGHTA and CDR2 FQGNSA. With V trimmed by 6 bases and J by 7 bases, 10 bases remained unmatched. This CDR3 is CASRSRLAGVGEQYF. The CDR3 DNA sequence: TGTGCCAGCAGATCCCGACTAGCGGGAGTCGGTGAGCAGTACTTC.

There are a few counts of this clonotype. The gene calls are TRBV18 and TRBJ2-3, with D perhaps matching TRBD1 (6 bases). V was clipped by 8 bases and J by 6 bases, with 9 bases between them. CDR1 is KGHSH, CDR2 LQKENI, per germline. This CDR3 region has 11 residues. The CDR3 sequence: CASAGVDTQYF. In nucleotides, the CDR3 is TGTGCCAGCGCAGGGGTGGATACGCAGTATTTT.

This clonotype was counted a few times. The genes are TRBV5-6 and TRBJ2-5; D unresolved. Germline CDR1 reads SGHDT; CDR2 reads YYEEEE. This CDR3 is built from 13 residues. The germline V and J ends were trimmed by 2 bases and 0 bases, with 5 bases remaining between them. The CDR3 bases are TGTGCCAGCAGCTTATACAACCAAGAGACCCAGTACTTC. This sequence encodes CASSLYNQETQYF. The full variable domain, completed using reference TRBV5-6 and TRBJ2-5, is DAGVTQSPTHLIKTRGQQVTLRCSPKSGHDTVSWYQQALGQGPQFIFQYYEEEERQRGNFPDRFSGHQFPNYSSELNVNALLLGDSALYLCASSLYNQETQYFGPGTRLLVL.

The chain recombines TRBV6-1 with TRBJ2-1; weak D call: TRBD1 (6 bases). Trimming took 6 bases from V and 9 from J, leaving 12 bases between them. Germline V gives CDR1 MNHNS, CDR2 SASEGT. This CDR3 has 12 residues. The CDR3 sequence is CASSLQGAEQFF. Here the CDR3 DNA reads TGTGCCAGCAGCCTACAGGGCGCTGAGCAGTTCTTC.

V and J are TRBV5-1 and TRBJ2-1; D gene ambiguous. This CDR3 has 14 residues. Looked up from germline, CDR1 is SGHRS and CDR2 is YFSETQ. Trimming stripped 2 bases from V and 2 bases from J, with 8 bases between. The CDR3 region has the DNA TGCGCCAGCAGCTTAAGTCTCCCCTACAATGAGCAGTTCTTC. Amino acids: CASSLSLPYNEQFF. The full variable domain, rest sourced from reference TRBV5-1 and TRBJ2-1, is KAGVTQTPRYLIKTRGQQVTLSCSPISGHRSVSWYQQTPGQGLQFLFEYFSETQRNKGNFPGRFSGRQFSNSRSEMNVSTLELGDSALYLCASSLSLPYNEQFFGPGTRLTVL.

This clonotype was seen repeatedly, ten times or more. The chain links TRBV20-1 to TRBJ2-3, with 8 positions matching TRBD1. The CDR3 contains 14 residues. Germline-derived CDR1 and CDR2 are DFQATT and SNEGSKA (reference sequence). Trimming took 4 bases from V and 6 from J; bases not matched to a gene: 9. CDR3 region: CSATGTGGPDTQYF. Written as DNA, the CDR3 is TGCAGTGCTACCGGGACAGGTGGGCCGGATACGCAGTATTTT.

This clonotype was observed a handful of times. CDR3 coding DNA: TGCAGTGCCCAGGCAGGAAGGGGCGAGCAGTACTTC. Protein: CSAQAGRGEQYF. This chain connects TRBV20-1 to TRBJ2-7; tentatively, D is TRBD1 (5 bases). The V end lost 6 bases, the J end lost 6 bases, and 15 bases lay between the germline ends. The CDR3 is made up of 12 amino acids. Germline values: CDR1 DFQATT, CDR2 SNEGSKA (reference sequence).

V and J are TRBV4-3 and TRBJ2-2; TRBD2 is a possible D gene (5 bases). CDR1 and CDR2 from the germline V gene are LGHNA and YSLEER. Trimming left V 1 base short and J 2 bases short, with 8 bases between. The CDR3 has 15 amino acids. CDR3 region: CASSQVRGNTGELFF. DNA for the CDR3: TGCGCCAGCAGCCAAGTCCGGGGAAACACCGGGGAGCTGTTTTTT.

This clonotype was counted many times. The chain links TRBV4-3 to TRBJ2-7; 7 bases match TRBD2. Trimming cost V 0 bases and J 7 bases; bases outside gene matches: 9. This CDR3 region has 15 residues. From germline, CDR1 is LGHNA and CDR2 YSLEER. The CDR3 nucleotides are TGCGCCAGCAGCCAAGATGGTACTCCTAGCGGAGAGCAGTACTTC. Translated, it gives CASSQDGTPSGEQYF.

This rearrangement joins TRBV5-1 to TRBJ2-4; maybe TRBD1 (6 bases). CDR3 length: 16 residues. CDR1 is SGHRS and CDR2 is YFSETQ in the germline V gene. The V end was cut by 1 base, the J end by 0 bases, with 11 bases between. The DNA of the CDR3 is TGCGCCAGCAGCTTGAGAGGGGGTGAAGCCAAAAACATTCAGTACTTC. It codes for CASSLRGGEAKNIQYF. Full variable domain (rest looked up from reference TRBV5-1 and TRBJ2-4): KAGVTQTPRYLIKTRGQQVTLSCSPISGHRSVSWYQQTPGQGLQFLFEYFSETQRNKGNFPGRFSGRQFSNSRSEMNVSTLELGDSALYLCASSLRGGEAKNIQYFGAGTRLSVL.

V and J are TRBV29-1 and TRBJ2-3; TRBD2 matches at 10 bases. The CDR3 sequence is 15 residues long. Germline V gene sequence: CDR1 SQVTM, CDR2 ANQGSEA. The DNA for the CDR3 is TGCAGGGTGGGAGGCACTAGCGGGAACTTCGATACGCAGTATTTT. Amino acid sequence: CRVGGTSGNFDTQYF.

This clonotype has more than one count but fewer than ten. V and J are TRBV28 and TRBJ1-2; 7 bases are shared with TRBD1. Germline V lookup: CDR1 MDHEN, CDR2 SYDVKM. The V gene end was trimmed by 5 bases and the J gene end by 7 bases; junction bases not matched to a gene: 4. This CDR3 region has 12 residues. The CDR3 sequence is CASSVYRGGYTF. CDR3 DNA sequence: TGTGCCAGCAGTGTCTACAGGGGTGGCTACACCTTC.

This clonotype has at least ten counts. The rearrangement joins TRBV5-1 to TRBJ2-1; 10 bases agree with TRBD2. The CDR3 consists of 16 residues. Trimming at V came to 4 bases and at J to 4 bases, leaving 8 bases not matched to a gene. Per germline, CDR1 SGHRS and CDR2 YFSETQ. The CDR3 here is CASSETGTSAYNEQFF. CDR3 nucleotides: TGCGCCAGCAGCGAGACCGGGACTAGCGCATACAATGAGCAGTTCTTC.

The V gene is TRBV7-9, the J gene TRBJ2-1, with 9 positions matching TRBD1. The germline V gene has CDR1 SEHNR and CDR2 FQNEAQ (reference sequence). The CDR3 has 15 amino acids. Losses at the gene ends were 0 bases for V and 7 bases for J; bases not matched to a gene: 4. The CDR3 nucleotides are TGTGCCAGCAGCTTAGCTGGGACAGGGTCAAATGAGCAGTTCTTC. Translating it yields CASSLAGTGSNEQFF. Complete variable domain (other parts from reference TRBV7-9 and TRBJ2-1): DTGVSQNPRHKITKRGQNVTFRCDPISEHNRLYWYRQTLGQGPEFLTYFQNEAQLEKSRLLSDRFSAERPKGSFSTLEIQRTEQGDSAMYLCASSLAGTGSNEQFFGPGTRLTVL.

This chain joins TRBV27 and TRBJ2-1; TRBD2 is a possible D gene (6 bases). V lost 6 bases and J 4 bases, leaving 22 bases between the germline ends. The CDR3 spans 17 residues. Looked up from germline, CDR1 is MNHEY and CDR2 is SMNVEV (reference sequence). The CDR3 loop is CASSALGGDGVYNEQFF. The CDR3 DNA is TGTGCCAGCAGCGCCTTGGGGGGAGACGGGGTTTACAATGAGCAGTTCTTC.